Below, 11 T cell receptor beta chains from the same sample are listed, as sequenced in a study of CD8 T cells in ankylosing spondylitis. TCRdb processed the 5' RACE reads anew with MiXCR; each CDR3 protein has one entry. The data hold roughly 200,000 distinct CDR3 sequences, with more than 10% observed a single time. Sample: blood, either unsorted or a sorted T cell fraction (not recorded which). The source is a male donor with ankylosing spondylitis or in good health (not recorded which).

The chain has TRBV11-2 and TRBJ2-1, with TRBD2 identical over 9 bases. This CDR3 contains 17 residues. Germline CDR1 is SGHAT and CDR2 is FQNNGV. Trimming took 0 bases from V and 2 from J; bases not matched to a gene: 5. Here the CDR3 DNA reads TGTGCCAGCAGCTTAGATAATCTAGCGGGGCCCTACAATGAGCAGTTCTTC. Amino acid sequence: CASSLDNLAGPYNEQFF.

This chain links TRBV27 with TRBJ1-6; no reliable D call. CDR1 is MNHEY and CDR2 is SMNVEV in the germline V gene (reference sequence). With 3 bases removed from V and 7 bases from J, the gap between germline ends came to 4 bases. This CDR3 comprises 12 residues. The CDR3 sequence: CASSLGNSPLHF. The CDR3 bases are TGTGCCAGCAGTTTGGGGAATTCACCCCTCCACTTT.

This clonotype was seen a few times. V usage is TRBV6-5 and J usage is TRBJ2-1; 10 nucleotides align to TRBD2. Germline CDR1 is MNHEY and CDR2 is SVGAGI. V was pared by 5 bases and J by 15 bases, with 7 bases of the junction left unmatched. The CDR3 totals 12 residues. The CDR3 protein is CASSTSSGGRFF. The CDR3 nucleotides read TGTGCCAGCAGTACATCTAGCGGGGGTAGGTTCTTC.

The V and J genes are TRBV30 and TRBJ2-5, with 7 nucleotides matching TRBD1. Unmatched junction bases numbered 8, after V lost 5 bases and J lost 5 bases. The CDR3 is 13 amino acids. The germline CDR1 and CDR2 sequences are GTSNPN and SVGIG (reference sequence). The CDR3 sequence: CAWASGQSETQYF. The CDR3 nucleotides read TGTGCCTGGGCTTCGGGACAGTCGGAGACCCAGTACTTC.

This clonotype was seen more than once but under ten times. The chain is built from TRBV7-2 and TRBJ2-5; TRBD2 matches 8 bases. After removal of 1 base from V and 2 bases from J, the junction contained 3 bases not matched to a gene. Germline CDR1 reads SGHTA; CDR2 reads FQGNSA. The CDR3 is 15 amino acids. CDR3 loop: CASSLVTSGQETQYF. The CDR3 nucleotides read TGTGCCAGCAGCTTAGTTACTAGCGGACAAGAGACCCAGTACTTC.

This clonotype was counted between two and nine times. V usage is TRBV4-2 and J usage is TRBJ2-5; D is ambiguous. The V end lost 4 bases, the J end lost 5 bases, and 8 bases lay between the germline ends. The CDR3 is 12 amino acids. The germline V gene has CDR1 LGHNA and CDR2 YNFKEQ. CDR3 coding DNA: TGTGCCAGCAGCCGCTTTTCGGAGACCCAGTACTTC. Its translation: CASSRFSETQYF.

This clonotype was found a few times. The chain is built from TRBV20-1 and TRBJ2-3; weak D call: TRBD1 (5 bases). Germline assignment: CDR1 DFQATT and CDR2 SNEGSKA (reference sequence). This CDR3 spans 13 amino acids. For the CDR3, the DNA is TGCACCCCCCGACCCATAGGGGCAGATACGCAGTATTTT. It is translated as CTPRPIGADTQYF.

The chain combines TRBV6-5 with TRBJ1-2; 8 bases are shared with TRBD1. The V gene's germline CDR1 is MNHEY and CDR2 SVGAGI. J lost 6 bases, V lost 3 bases, and 15 bases had no gene match. The CDR3 covers 17 residues. The CDR3 sequence is CASSYSLNRGGADGYTF. CDR3 coding DNA: TGTGCCAGCAGTTATAGTCTTAACAGGGGGGGCGCGGATGGCTACACCTTC.

This clonotype was seen more than once but under ten times. This sequence joins TRBV2 and TRBJ2-2; D unresolved. Looked up from germline, CDR1 is SNHLY and CDR2 is FYNNEI. The length of the CDR3 is 12 residues. V was trimmed by 7 bases and J by 7 bases, leaving 10 bases between them. Written as DNA, the CDR3 is TGTGCCAGCATCGGATGGGTCGGGGAGCTGTTTTTT. Its translation is CASIGWVGELFF. Using reference TRBV2 and TRBJ2-2 for the parts outside the CDR3, the full variable domain is EPEVTQTPSHQVTQMGQEVILRCVPISNHLYFYWYRQILGQKVEFLVSFYNNEISEKSEIFDDQFSVERPDGSNFTLKIRSTKLEDSAMYFCASIGWVGELFFGEGSRLTVL.

This clonotype was detected many times. The chain combines TRBV6-4 with TRBJ1-1, with D tentatively TRBD1 (6 bases). There are 13 residues in the CDR3. The ends were cut back, 7 bases at V and 1 base at J, with 10 bases in the middle. Germline-derived CDR1 and CDR2 are MRHNA and SNTAGT. The CDR3 loop reads CASKSGENTEAFF. In nucleotides, the CDR3 is TGTGCCAGCAAATCAGGGGAGAACACTGAAGCTTTCTTT.

The sample holds many counts of this clonotype. The chain combines TRBV5-1 with TRBJ2-7; 9 nucleotides agree with TRBD1. This CDR3 has 16 amino acids. Trimming cost V 4 bases and J 2 bases; bases outside gene matches: 10. The germline V gene encodes CDR1 SGHRS and CDR2 YFSETQ. The CDR3 loop reads CASSPGQGTFTYEQYF. The CDR3 DNA follows: TGCGCCAGCAGCCCTGGACAGGGGACCTTTACCTACGAGCAGTACTTC. Full variable domain (missing parts from reference TRBV5-1 and TRBJ2-7): KAGVTQTPRYLIKTRGQQVTLSCSPISGHRSVSWYQQTPGQGLQFLFEYFSETQRNKGNFPGRFSGRQFSNSRSEMNVSTLELGDSALYLCASSPGQGTFTYEQYFGPGTRLTVT.